This record looks at one TCR beta chain sequence and its context. The antigen it binds to is not known. This may be a read error: a much more frequent sequence differs by one nucleotide. Counted from cysteine to phenylalanine, this CDR3 has 15 amino acids. Only CDR3 DNA is held: 45 bases, read in frame from base 1. CDR1 LGHNA and CDR2 YSLEER were looked up in the germline V gene. This record comes from a study of molecular identifiers for immune sequencing clone quantification (dated by TCRdb to 2017 to 2018). Study-wide context: For a replicate experiment, the RNA from either 20,000 or 100,000 naive CD8 T cells was divided into five aliquots, and four of those aliquots went on to sequencing. The study was a methods study using CD8 T cells to benchmark molecular-identifier clustering-based TCR repertoire sequencing (MIDCIRS) and TCR RNA copy counting.

Library creation used PCR. The sequencer was an Illumina HiSeq 4000. Bulk TCR libraries were prepared as previously described, using TCR primers listed in Table S5. Total RNA was purified with the Qiagen AllPrep DNA/RNA kit. Before analysis, reads from multiple sequencing runs of the same library were pooled. Regarding the original processing steps: Reads were retained only if an exact TCR constant sequence was present, and the retained reads were trimmed to 150 nt and grouped according to their 12-nt molecular barcodes. Within each barcode group, reads were sub-clustered at a 15% Levenshtein threshold, and quality-weighted consensus sequences were built per RNA molecule. Non-functional sequences were excluded, and lower-count sequences lying one edit away from another sequence were also excluded. Barcode sub-clusters with fewer than 20% of the maximum read count were removed, based on fitting two negative binomial distributions. Clones were called with MiXCR by TCRdb after fastp trimmed the public reads at Q25, and only in-frame beta chains were retained. All rows with the same CDR3 protein become a single entry with the most common DNA and genes. What appears here as the V and J calls and clone size reflects TCRdb's work, not the paper's. The sample data list 490,000 or so distinct CDR3 sequences, and roughly a fifth of these were observed just once. Jointly, the top ten make up about 0.8% of the sample.

Libraries of naive CD8 T cells were built from anywhere between about 18,000 and 1,000,000 sorted cells, with 10%, 30% or 50% of the purified RNA used. Naive CD8 T cells, defined as CD8+CD4-CCR7+CD45RA+, were FACS-sorted into RLT Plus buffer on a BD FACSAria II. Detection sensitivity was tested by spiking Jurkat RNA equal to around 11 TCR copies' worth into samples containing about 17,000-1,000,000 naive CD8 T cells. CD8 T cells were enriched with RosetteSep CD8+ T Cell Enrichment Cocktail and Ficoll-Paque, followed by ACK red cell lysis. Study-wide conclusions, independent of this receptor: About 3 recovered TCR RNA copies per cell were obtained by modeling, versus about 9 by digital PCR, implying a capture efficiency of 30% to 35%. The sizes of highly expanded clones could end up underestimated when identical TCR molecules share a barcode. Spiked-in Jurkat TCR RNA equal to a single cell's worth was reported to be detectable even within 1,200,000 naive CD8 T cells. Naive libraries contained spiked-in Jurkat TCR RNA (approximately ten copies' worth), which is not part of the donor repertoire. In CMV-specific effector cells, over 99% of molecules were held by clones above 20 RNA copies, whereas under 1% of molecules were held by such clones in naive cells. Without barcode sub-clustering, chimeric consensus sequences inflated TCR diversity; chimeras reached as high as 47%.

Sample: naive CD8+ T cells from blood, with Jurkat cell RNA spiked in. This specimen's cell subset or site label, interpreted: FACS-sorted CD8+CD4-CCR7+CD45RA+ naive T cells. The clonotype was recovered from a human donor in good health. Some libraries in this study had Jurkat cell RNA spiked in. Recombination joined TRBV4-3 with TRBJ2-3, with the D gene not clear enough to name. The CDR3 region reads CAGSQESRVTDTQYF. The DNA sequence is as follows: TGCGCCGGCAGCCAAGAGTCCCGGGTTACAGATACGCAGTATTTT.